These T cell receptor beta chains were read from a single sample in a study of T-cell reconstitution after alpha-beta-depleted transplantation in children. TCRdb re-called the PCR reads with MiXCR, one entry per CDR3 protein. The table has 500,000 to 650,000 distinct CDR3 sequences, 10% to 15% seen once. Sequences were derived from PBMCs, mostly from graft donor cells, sampled 360 days after TCRalphabeta/CD19-depleted stem cell transplant. These receptors came from a male patient younger than 18 who had a stem cell transplant for acute myeloid leukemia, so the T cells may come from the graft donor. Both conserved end residues are part of each CDR3. The D gene is left open where the match is weak.

d_call | cdr3_length | v_call | cdr3_aa
TRBD1 | 13 | TRBV29-1 | CSVDRGESYEQYF
- | 16 | TRBV20-1 | CSARDFAGVAKNIQYF
TRBD1 | 15 | TRBV19 | CASSVDRGGIYGYTF
TRBD2 | 15 | TRBV5-4 | CASSLGLAGSEWQYF
- | 13 | TRBV6-2/TRBV6-3 | CASARTPVYGYTF
- | 16 | TRBV11-2 | CASSLETGLAKNIQYF
- | 14 | TRBV29-1 | CSVPMGSGGYGYTF
- | 15 | TRBV7-8 | CASRKARVGTDTQYF
TRBD1 | 15 | TRBV11-2 | CASSITGVGGQPPHF
TRBD1 | 15 | TRBV5-1 | CASSLGTGPTYAQYF
- | 13 | TRBV28 | CASTVQSTYEQYF
TRBD2 | 21 | TRBV29-1 | CSVEGLEKGRGTSGYYNEQFF
- | 16 | TRBV3-1 | CASSQDWSGDAYEQYF
- | 14 | TRBV29-1 | CSVVVPHSSYEQYF
TRBD2 | 18 | TRBV5-1 | CASSLVLAGASGGNEQFF
TRBD1 | 15 | TRBV28 | CASKARQGQSGEQYF
- | 14 | TRBV12-3/TRBV12-4 | CASSSTGRGDEQYF
- | 14 | TRBV20-1 | CSAREFPSDNEQFF
- | 17 | TRBV5-1 | CASSWGFGSGFTGELFF
- | 18 | TRBV21-1 | CASSKALSRGGSNQPQHF
- | 15 | TRBV27 | CASRADSGGSYEQYF
TRBD1 | 15 | TRBV5-1 | CASSSGTEGTDTQYF
TRBD1 | 17 | TRBV7-8 | CASSLAAGTGVGGELFF
TRBD2 | 17 | TRBV7-9 | CASFGLAGAHFQETQYF
- | 16 | TRBV13 | CASSSTPGRPNNEQFF
TRBD1 | 16 | TRBV12-3/TRBV12-4 | CASSFGTGDTGNTIYF
- | 12 | TRBV12-3/TRBV12-4 | CASSLGYPTQYF
TRBD2 | 16 | TRBV12-3/TRBV12-4 | CASSLDRAGGTDTQYF
- | 14 | TRBV7-9 | CASSLSSWPYEQYF
- | 10 | TRBV20-1 | CSASTDTQYF
TRBD2 | 15 | TRBV5-1 | CASTYLLADQETQYF
- | 17 | TRBV12-3/TRBV12-4 | CASSWTTGFDSGNTIYF
- | 14 | TRBV6-5 | CASSSTPWGETQYF
- | 13 | TRBV14 | CASSSDSYNEQFF
- | 15 | TRBV27 | CASSSFDSFTDTQYF
TRBD2 | 16 | TRBV7-3 | CASSLIVGASREGQYF